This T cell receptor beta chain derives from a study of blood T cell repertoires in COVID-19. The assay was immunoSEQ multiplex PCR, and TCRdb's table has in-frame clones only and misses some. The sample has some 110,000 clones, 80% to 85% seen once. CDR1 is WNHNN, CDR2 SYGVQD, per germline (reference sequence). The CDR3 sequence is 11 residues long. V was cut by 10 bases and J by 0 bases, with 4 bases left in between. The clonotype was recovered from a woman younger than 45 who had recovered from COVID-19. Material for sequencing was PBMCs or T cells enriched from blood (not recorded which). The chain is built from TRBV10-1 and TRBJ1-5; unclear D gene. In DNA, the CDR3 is TGCGCCAACTTTAGCAATCAGCCCCAGCATTTT. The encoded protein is CANFSNQPQHF.